Listed here is a single T cell receptor (beta chain). The sample belongs to a study of blood T cell repertoires in COVID-19. As for the study in general: The origin of the acute and convalescent COVID-19 samples was the United States, Italy and Spain. PBMCs, B-cell-depleted T cells, or T cells provided the cDNA or gDNA that made up the material.

Original analysis: Estimation of nucleated cell counts was performed using reference gene primer amplification. Only in-frame clones appear in the TCRdb table, and some are missing; sequencing was by immunoSEQ multiplex PCR. The V and J calls and clone size are taken from that table; D and trimming were inferred from the DNA. The table includes approximately 280,000 clones, around 89% detected once. The CDR3 is 15 residues long. Trimming at V came to 7 bases and at J to 8 bases, leaving 11 bases not matched to a gene. Germline-derived CDR1 and CDR2 are KGHSY and FQNENV. This chain connects TRBV16 to TRBJ1-6; 7 bases agree with TRBD1. The sequenced material came from peripheral blood. This TCR was recovered from a woman aged 55-69 years with acute or convalescent COVID-19. This CDR3 reads CASTPGETGYSPLHF. The CDR3 DNA follows: TGTGCCAGCACCCCAGGAGAGACAGGGTATTCACCCCTCCACTTT.